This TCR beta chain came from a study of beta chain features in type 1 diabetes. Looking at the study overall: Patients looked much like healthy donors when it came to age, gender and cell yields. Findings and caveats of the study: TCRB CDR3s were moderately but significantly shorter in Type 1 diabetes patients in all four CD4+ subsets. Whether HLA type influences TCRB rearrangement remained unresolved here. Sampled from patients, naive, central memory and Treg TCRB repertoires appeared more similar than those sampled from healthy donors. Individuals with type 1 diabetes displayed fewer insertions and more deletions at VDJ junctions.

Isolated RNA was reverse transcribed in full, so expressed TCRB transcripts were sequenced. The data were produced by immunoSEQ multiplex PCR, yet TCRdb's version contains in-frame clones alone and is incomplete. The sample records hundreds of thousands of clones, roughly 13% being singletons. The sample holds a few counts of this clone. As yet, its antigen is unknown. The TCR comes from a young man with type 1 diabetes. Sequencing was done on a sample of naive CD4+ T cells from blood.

This CDR3 is CPFGGYTF. The DNA for the CDR3 is TGCCCCTTCGGTGGCTACACCTTC. The rearrangement links TRBV20-1 to TRBJ1-2; D not resolved. Germline assignment: CDR1 DFQATT and CDR2 SNEGSKA (reference sequence). CDR3 size: 8 residues.